This T cell receptor (beta chain) emerged from a study of CD39 and CD103 CD8 tumor-infiltrating T cells. Patients were not receiving any therapy when their samples were collected. V was shortened by 4 bases and J by 2 bases, with 7 bases between the two germline ends. From germline, CDR1 is MRHNA and CDR2 SNTAGT. This CDR3 spans 13 amino acids. The method was immunoSEQ multiplex PCR; TCRdb's version includes in-frame clones alone and lacks a portion of them. The sample shows roughly 4,600 clones, roughly two thirds of them seen only once. The table lists this clone with a few counts. The sequenced sample was CD8+ T cells sorted from blood. The subset here: total memory CD8 T cells (CD45RA-CCR7+/-) from blood or uninvolved lymph node. This sequence originates from a human donor with head and neck squamous cell carcinoma. This chain joins TRBV6-4 and TRBJ2-3; D possibly corresponds to TRBD2 (6 bases). In DNA, the CDR3 is TGTGCCAGCAGTGGGACTAACACAGATACGCAGTATTTT. Protein sequence: CASSGTNTDTQYF.